Listed below are T cell receptor beta chains from one sample, sequenced in a study of T-cell memory formation after mild COVID-19. A single record per CDR3 protein comes from TCRdb applying MiXCR to the 5' RACE reads. The data show 300,000 to 350,000 distinct CDR3 sequences, approximately 20% seen once. Sequenced input: PBMCs or a T cell subset sorted from them (not recorded which). Source of these receptors: a man between 18 and 35 years old who had mild COVID-19 (a few samples of this study predate the infection). Cell type and time point are not known. The CDR3 runs from the conserved cysteine through the conserved F or W. A D gene is named only where the DNA matches it firmly. Some rows have no size entry. The others give once, few or many, or a class for an expanded clone.

length,D,J,size,V,DNA,CDR3
17,TRBD1,TRBJ2-3,-,TRBV6-2/TRBV6-3,TGTGCCAGCAGTTACAGGGTCGGGGACAGCGGAACCGATACGCAGTATTTT,CASSYRVGDSGTDTQYF
17,-,TRBJ1-3,-,TRBV25-1,TGTGCCAGCATCCCCCGTGGGGTCACTGTCTCTGGAAACACCATATATTTT,CASIPRGVTVSGNTIYF
13,-,TRBJ2-3,few,TRBV20-1,TGCAGTGCTAGTAGTCGAAGCACAGATACGCAGTATTTT,CSASSRSTDTQYF
15,TRBD1,TRBJ1-5,-,TRBV27,TGTGCCAGCAGTTTCGGGACAGGTAGTCGACAGCCCCAGCATTTT,CASSFGTGSRQPQHF
13,-,TRBJ2-3,-,TRBV5-1,TGCGCCAGCAGTAACAGCTACACAGATACGCAGTATTTT,CASSNSYTDTQYF
14,-,TRBJ2-7,few,TRBV4-3,TGCGCCAGCAGCCAAGCAAGACATACCTACGAGCAGTACTTC,CASSQARHTYEQYF
14,TRBD2,TRBJ2-7,-,TRBV7-2,TGTGCCAGCACTATTGGGGGGGTCGGCTACGAGCAGTACTTC,CASTIGGVGYEQYF
15,TRBD2,TRBJ2-3,few,TRBV7-9,TGTGCCAGCAGTTGGACTAGCGGGAGAACAGATACGCAGTATTTT,CASSWTSGRTDTQYF
13,-,TRBJ1-6,-,TRBV4-3,TGCGCCAGCAGCGAAAACCGGGATTCACCCCTCCACTTT,CASSENRDSPLHF
15,-,TRBJ1-4,-,TRBV4-3,TGCGCCAGCACCCAGGGATATGCAACTAATGAAAAACTGTTTTTT,CASTQGYATNEKLFF
16,-,TRBJ2-1,few,TRBV18,TGTGCCAGCTCACCTGGGGGGCCGGGGTCCTACAATGAGCAGTTCTTC,CASSPGGPGSYNEQFF
12,-,TRBJ2-5,-,TRBV29-1,TGCAGCGTGGAGGCAGGGGTGGAGACCCAGTACTTC,CSVEAGVETQYF
13,-,TRBJ2-1,few,TRBV7-2,TGTGCCAGCAGCTTCGGACCGGGCCGCGAGCAGTTCTTC,CASSFGPGREQFF
16,TRBD2,TRBJ2-1,-,TRBV18,TGTGCCAGCTCACCAAGCTTAGCGGGGCCGTATAATGAGCAGTTCTTC,CASSPSLAGPYNEQFF
13,-,TRBJ1-1,few,TRBV6-5,TGTGCCAGCAGCAGGCAGGGAGACACTGAAGCTTTCTTT,CASSRQGDTEAFF
14,-,TRBJ2-6,few,TRBV6-4,TGTGCCAGCATGAGACACGTCGTGGCCAACGTCCTGACTTTC,CASMRHVVANVLTF
16,-,TRBJ2-1,-,TRBV12-3/TRBV12-4,TGTGCCAGCAGTTGGTTTAGGCTTTTGGCAGATAATGAGCAGTTCTTC,CASSWFRLLADNEQFF